This note documents a single TCR beta chain sequence. What it binds is not known. The PCR contained 60 Vbeta and 13 Jbeta primers. Produced via immunoSEQ multiplex PCR; TCRdb's table is partial and in-frame only. The sample contains fewer than 250,000 clones, over 75% of which appear only once. This sample stems from a study of cytomegalovirus exposure and HLA in healthy donors. Findings and limits, study-wide: In vitro assays verified that a few CMV-associated chains recognized CMV antigens specifically. According to the study, about 180 TCR beta chains were cytomegalovirus-associated. Data from an earlier analysis indicated that most TCR beta V segments were productive either about 87% or about 30% of the time.

There are 20 residues in the CDR3. Looked up from germline, CDR1 is LNHDA and CDR2 is SQIVND (reference sequence). The V gene end was trimmed by 6 bases and the J gene end by 0 bases; junction bases not matched to a gene: 13. Sequenced input: PBMCs. The receptor comes from a young man in good health and CMV-seronegative. The chain couples TRBV19 to TRBJ2-1; 14 positions match TRBD2. CDR3 in amino acids: CASSMTSGGAKKSSYNEQFF. DNA of the CDR3: TGTGCCAGTAGCATGACTAGCGGGGGGGCCAAAAAGAGCTCCTACAATGAGCAGTTCTTC.